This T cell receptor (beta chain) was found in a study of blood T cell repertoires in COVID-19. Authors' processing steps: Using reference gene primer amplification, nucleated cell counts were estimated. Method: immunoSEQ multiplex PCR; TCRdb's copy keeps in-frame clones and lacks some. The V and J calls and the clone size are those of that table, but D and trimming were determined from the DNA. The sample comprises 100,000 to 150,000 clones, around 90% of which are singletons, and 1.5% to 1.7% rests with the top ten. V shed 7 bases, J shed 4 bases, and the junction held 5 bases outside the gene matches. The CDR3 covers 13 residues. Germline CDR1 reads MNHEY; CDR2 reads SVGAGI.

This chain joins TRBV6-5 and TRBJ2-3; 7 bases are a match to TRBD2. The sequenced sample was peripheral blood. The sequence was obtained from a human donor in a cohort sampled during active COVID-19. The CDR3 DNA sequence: TGTGCCAGCAAAACTAGCGTGGCAGATACGCAGTATTTT. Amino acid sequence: CASKTSVADTQYF.